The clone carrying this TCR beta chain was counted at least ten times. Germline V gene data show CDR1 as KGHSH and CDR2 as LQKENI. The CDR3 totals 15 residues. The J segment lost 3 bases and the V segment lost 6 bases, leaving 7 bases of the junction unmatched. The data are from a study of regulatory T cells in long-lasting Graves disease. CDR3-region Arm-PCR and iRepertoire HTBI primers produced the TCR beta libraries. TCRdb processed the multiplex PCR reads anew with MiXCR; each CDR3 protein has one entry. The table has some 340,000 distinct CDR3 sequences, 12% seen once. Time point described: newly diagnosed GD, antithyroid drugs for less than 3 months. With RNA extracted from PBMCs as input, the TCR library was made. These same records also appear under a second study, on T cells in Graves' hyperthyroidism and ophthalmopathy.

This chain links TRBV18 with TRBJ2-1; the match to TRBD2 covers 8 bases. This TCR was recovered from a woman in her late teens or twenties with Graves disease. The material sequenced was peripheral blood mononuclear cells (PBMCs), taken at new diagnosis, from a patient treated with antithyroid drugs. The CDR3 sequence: CASSAGAGGYNEQFF. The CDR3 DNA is TGTGCCAGCTCTGCCGGTGCGGGGGGCTACAATGAGCAGTTCTTC. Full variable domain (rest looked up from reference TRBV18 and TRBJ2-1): NAGVMQNPRHLVRRRGQEARLRCSPMKGHSHVYWYRQLPEEGLKFMVYLQKENIIDESGMPKERFSAEFPKEGPSILRIQQVVRGDSAAYFCASSAGAGGYNEQFFGPGTRLTVL.